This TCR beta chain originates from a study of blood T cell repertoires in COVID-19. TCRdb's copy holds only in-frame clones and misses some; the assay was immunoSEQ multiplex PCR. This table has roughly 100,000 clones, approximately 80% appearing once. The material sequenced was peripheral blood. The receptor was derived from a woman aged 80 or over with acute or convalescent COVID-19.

As DNA, the CDR3 is TGTGCCAGCAGCTCCGGACAGGGGTACAATGAGCAGTTCTTC. Its protein is CASSSGQGYNEQFF. This chain connects TRBV11-3 to TRBJ2-1; 9 bases agree with TRBD1. Per the germline V gene, CDR1 is SGHNT and CDR2 is YENEEA. J gave up 4 bases and V 4 bases, and 2 bases lay outside the gene matches. The CDR3 is 14 amino acids.